This T cell receptor (beta chain) was recovered during a study of blood T cell repertoires in COVID-19. About the study: Both acute and convalescent COVID-19 samples were obtained from the United States, Italy and Spain. T cells, B-cell-depleted T cells, or PBMCs supplied cDNA or gDNA.

In the study's own analysis: Reference gene primer amplification yielded estimated nucleated cell counts. The protocol was immunoSEQ multiplex PCR, while the TCRdb copy is restricted to in-frame clones and leaves out a portion. V and J calls and clone size follow that table, whereas D and trimming were derived from the DNA. The sample lists some 150,000 clones, about 88% occurring once. This clone was picked up a small number of times. The CDR3 totals 15 residues. CDR1 is SGHTA, CDR2 FQGNSA, per germline. The J segment lost 2 bases and the V segment lost 2 bases, leaving 5 bases of the junction unmatched.

Sequenced input: peripheral blood. The chain has TRBV7-2 and TRBJ2-5; 7 bases match TRBD2. The TCR originated in a human donor in a cohort sampled during active COVID-19. The CDR3 DNA reads as TGTGCCAGCAGCTTACAGGGAGGGCGTCAAGAGACCCAGTACTTC. It specifies CASSLQGGRQETQYF.